This T cell receptor (beta chain) was observed in a study of T cell responses to AZD1222 COVID-19 vaccine (dated by TCRdb to about 2021). In the study overall: AZD1222 recipients given second doses at about 4 weeks or at about 12 weeks were pooled, since spike-specific TCR depth and breadth were not found to differ between the two schedules. Trial participants were enrolled by age into subgroups of 18-55, 56-69 and 70-plus years, and roughly 150, 30 and 60 TCR-sequenced participants, respectively, were included in these subgroups. A total of more than 230 trial participants underwent TCR sequencing, of whom around 210 had received two doses of AZD1222 and about 25 had received two doses of the MenACWY control vaccine. General conclusions and limits of the study: Participants were mostly white British and included more females than males, and it was suggested by the authors that clonal diversity may have been underestimated. The vaccine-associated CD4 TCRs covered the entire spike protein, and the dominant responses fell in regions 160-218 and 743-854. The 56-69-year group was small, and its depth increase did not reach significance, likely because of low power. After two AZD1222 doses, spike-specific TCR breadth and depth were significantly higher than at day 0 and than in MenACWY recipients. Reportedly, close to half of the unique spike-specific TCRs recognized epitopes lying outside the regions that are mutated in the B.1.351 and B.1.1.7 variants. Conclusions about previously exposed vaccinees were limited because only six or seven AZD1222 recipients were SARS-CoV-2 seropositive at baseline. Because no day 14 peak-response samples were available, repertoires were characterized only after the peak T cell response.

The germline V gene supplies CDR1 SGHDT and CDR2 YYEEEE. The CDR3 holds 13 amino acids from the cysteine to the phenylalanine. Just the 39-base CDR3 DNA is kept, in frame starting at base 1. At the junction V is shortened by 5 bases and J by 7 bases, with 12 bases in between. The CDR3 regions of human TCRbeta chains were analyzed by immunosequencing. Turning to the authors' computational methods: TCRs in the repertoires were matched against a reference library of SARS-CoV-2-specific TCRs that had been generated with the MIRA antigen-specificity platform. Breadth meant the fraction of unique TCRs that were SARS-CoV-2-associated, whereas depth meant the fraction of total T cells that were SARS-CoV-2-associated. Using the MIRA data, each spike-specific TCR was assigned both to the spike region to which the TCR was reactive and to a CD4 or CD8 class. Log10-transformed breadth and depth values were compared by one-way ANOVA with Sidak's multiple comparisons tests. TCRdb obtained this table from immuneACCESS and retained in-frame rearrangements with V and J assigned. These tables miss some clones; where compared with another copy, unresolved V genes account for less than half of the shortfall, and the remainder is unexplained. V, J and clone size reflect that table, while D and trimming were determined from the DNA. In all, the sample holds about 150,000 clones, and 90% to 95% of those were seen once. Over 1.1% of the sample lies in the top ten.

The time point label corresponds to: baseline before first vaccination. Vaccinee samples were obtained from the UK trials COV001 and COV002, which included a single-blind randomized controlled phase 2/3 trial of AZD1222 (ChAdOx1 nCoV-19) in healthy adults. For TCRbeta chain sequencing, PBMC samples were collected from trial participants at day 0 and at day 28 after the second dose. Notes on this clone: Its cognate antigen has yet to be identified. Per-base qualities were not stored, and no clone one base away is much larger.

Here the chain combines TRBV5-6 and TRBJ2-2; a weak D assignment points to TRBD2 (6 bases agree). The input for sequencing was peripheral blood, taken on day 0 of AZD1222 vaccination. This TCR came from an adult in good health. The DNA sequence is as follows: TGTGCCAGCAGTCCGGGGGTTAGCGGGGAGCTGTTTTTT. Its translation is CASSPGVSGELFF.